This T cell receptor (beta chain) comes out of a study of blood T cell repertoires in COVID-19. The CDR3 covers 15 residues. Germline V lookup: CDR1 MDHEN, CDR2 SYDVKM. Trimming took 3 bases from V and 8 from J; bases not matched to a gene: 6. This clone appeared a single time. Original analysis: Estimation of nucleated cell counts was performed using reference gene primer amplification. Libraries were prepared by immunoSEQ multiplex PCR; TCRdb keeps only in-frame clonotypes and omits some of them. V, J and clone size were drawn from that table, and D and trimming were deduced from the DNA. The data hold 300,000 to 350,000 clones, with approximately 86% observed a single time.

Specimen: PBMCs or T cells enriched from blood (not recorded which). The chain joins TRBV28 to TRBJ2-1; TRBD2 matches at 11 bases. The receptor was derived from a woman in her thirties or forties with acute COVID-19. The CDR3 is CASSFIAGGVDEQFF. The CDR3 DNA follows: TGTGCCAGCAGTTTTATAGCGGGAGGGGTTGATGAGCAGTTCTTC.